The T cell receptor (beta chain) under discussion was sequenced for a study of vaccination effects on CD4 cells after COVID-19. General study points: Marked contraction was observed in infection-induced and vaccine-induced clones late after vaccination.

TCRdb's copy holds only in-frame clones and misses some; the assay was immunoSEQ multiplex PCR. The table records more than 45,000 clones, 70% to 80% of them present only once. Of note for this clone: The antigen remains undetermined.

Trimming removed 2 bases at V and 2 bases at J, with 12 bases between. Germline assignment: CDR1 SGHRS and CDR2 YFSETQ. The CDR3 runs 15 residues. When less than 13 days of culture had elapsed, CD4+ T cells were isolated. Previously uninfected by SARS-CoV-2, the vaccine recipients also showed negative nucleocapsid antibodies. On day 3 and again on day 7, half the medium was replaced with IL-2 medium. This receptor was identified in a human donor who received a COVID-19 vaccine. This material consisted of CD4+ T cells from PBMCs cultured without peptide, taken before COVID-19 vaccination. The chain combines TRBV5-1 with TRBJ2-3; no clear D. The CDR3 loop is CASSFIQSSTDTQYF. The CDR3 DNA is TGCGCCAGCAGCTTTATACAATCCTCCACAGATACGCAGTATTTT.